Presented here are 7 T cell receptor beta chains from one specimen sequenced in a study of CD8 T cells in ankylosing spondylitis. From the 5' RACE reads, TCRdb called clonotypes with MiXCR, one entry per CDR3 protein. The data hold 310,000 or so distinct CDR3 sequences, with 20% observed a single time. The sample comprised blood, either unsorted or a sorted T cell fraction (not recorded which). Receptor source: a male donor with ankylosing spondylitis or in good health (not recorded which).

The chain combines TRBV5-5 with TRBJ1-2; maybe TRBD1 (5 bases). There are 14 residues in the CDR3. Trimming removed 4 bases from V and 0 bases from J, with 10 bases in between. CDR1 and CDR2 (germline): SGHKS, YYEKEE (reference sequence). CDR3 loop: CASSEGLANYGYTF. The CDR3, as DNA: TGTGCCAGCAGCGAGGGGCTTGCTAACTATGGCTACACCTTC.

This clonotype was seen a few times. This sequence joins TRBV7-9 and TRBJ1-5; D unresolved. V lost 1 base to trimming and J lost 1 base, with 14 bases between them. Germline CDR1 and CDR2: SEHNR and FQNEAQ (reference sequence). The CDR3 has 17 amino acids. CDR3: CASSLGVGRSSNQPQHF. The CDR3 DNA sequence: TGTGCCAGCAGCTTAGGGGTAGGCAGGTCGAGCAATCAGCCCCAGCATTTT.

This clonotype was seen a few times. V usage is TRBV19 and J usage is TRBJ2-3; D might be TRBD2 (6 bases). With 0 bases removed from V and 4 bases from J, the gap between germline ends came to 11 bases. Per the germline V gene, CDR1 is LNHDA and CDR2 is SQIVND (reference sequence). The CDR3 sequence is 15 residues long. The CDR3 region is CASSIDHGLPDTQYF. As DNA, the CDR3 is TGTGCCAGTAGTATAGATCATGGACTACCAGATACGCAGTATTTT.

This clonotype was counted many times. The V and J genes are TRBV5-1 and TRBJ2-1, with D uncertain. V lost 4 bases, J lost 12 bases, and 14 bases lay in between. The V gene's germline CDR1 is SGHRS and CDR2 YFSETQ. The CDR3 totals 12 residues. CDR3 residues: CASSPSGGWQFF. The DNA for the CDR3 is TGCGCCAGCAGCCCCTCGGGCGGTTGGCAGTTCTTC.

The rearrangement links TRBV5-1 to TRBJ2-1; 10 positions match TRBD2. The ends lost 7 bases at V and 0 bases at J; junction bases unmatched: 4. The CDR3 spans 15 residues. The germline gives CDR1 SGHRS, CDR2 YFSETQ. CDR3 protein: CASSSGSHSYNEQFF. The CDR3 DNA reads TGCGCCAGCTCTAGCGGGAGCCACTCCTACAATGAGCAGTTCTTC.

The J gene is TRBJ2-3, the V gene TRBV20-1; 14 bases map to TRBD2. Germline lookup yields CDR1 DFQATT and CDR2 SNEGSKA (reference sequence). V lost 1 base to trimming and J lost 1 base; unmatched junction nucleotides: 7. This CDR3 has 18 residues. The CDR3: CSARGGLAGAEGTDTQYF. The CDR3 DNA reads as TGCAGTGCTAGAGGGGGACTAGCGGGAGCCGAGGGCACAGATACGCAGTATTTT.

This clonotype has at least ten counts. The rearrangement uses TRBV19 and TRBJ1-5, with a tentative D call TRBD1 (6 bases). The CDR3 runs 14 residues. The ends were cut back, 7 bases at V and 5 bases at J, with 15 bases in the middle. The germline CDR1 and CDR2 sequences are LNHDA and SQIVND (reference sequence). The CDR3 protein is CASNLQGRDQPQHF. CDR3 coding DNA: TGTGCCAGTAACCTACAGGGAAGGGATCAGCCCCAGCATTTT.